These 17 T cell receptor beta chains share one sample of origin, sequenced in a study of blood T cells in healthy people across ages. Then a second PCR, running roughly 7 to 11 cycles, was carried out with a sample-barcoded 5' primer and a J-beta primer mix. TCRdb re-called the 5' RACE reads with MiXCR, one entry per CDR3 protein. This sample carries about 670,000 distinct CDR3 sequences, about 50% of them seen once, and the ten largest clones take about 13%. Sequencing was done on a sample of blood. The receptors come from a woman aged 80 or older in good health.

The genes are TRBV15 and TRBJ2-1; D gene unclear. The CDR3 sequence is 14 residues long. V was shortened by 4 bases and J by 2 bases, with 9 bases between the two germline ends. Germline V lookup: CDR1 LNHNV, CDR2 YYDKDF (reference sequence). This CDR3 reads CATSTRTTYNEQFF. The CDR3 nucleotides read TGTGCCACCAGCACCAGAACAACCTACAATGAGCAGTTCTTC.

The V call is TRBV21-1, the J call TRBJ2-7; TRBD1, as called in the table, went unchecked against the DNA. TRBV21-1 is designated a pseudogene. The CDR3 runs to 15 residues. The CDR3 sequence is CASSSGQDSTYEQYF. The DNA of the CDR3 is TGTGCCAGCAGCAGCGGACAGGACTCCACCTACGAGCAGTACTTC.

This clonotype showed up many times. The V call is TRBV7-9, the J call TRBJ2-3; 7 bases match TRBD1. Trimming cost V 2 bases and J 2 bases; bases outside gene matches: 1. The CDR3 spans 14 residues. Germline CDR1 SEHNR, CDR2 FQNEAQ (reference sequence). The CDR3: CASSLTGVTDTQYF. The DNA for the CDR3 is TGTGCCAGCAGCTTAACAGGGGTCACAGATACGCAGTATTTT.

V is TRBV2 and J is TRBJ2-7; a weak D match, TRBD1 (5 bases). Germline CDR1 SNHLY, CDR2 FYNNEI. Trimming took 4 bases from V and 3 from J, leaving 19 bases between them. CDR3 length: 16 amino acids. DNA for the CDR3: TGTGCCAGCAGTGCCCCCATCGACAGCGTGAGCTACGAGCAGTACTTC. It codes for CASSAPIDSVSYEQYF. Together with reference TRBV2 and TRBJ2-7, the CDR3 gives the full variable domain: EPEVTQTPSHQVTQMGQEVILRCVPISNHLYFYWYRQILGQKVEFLVSFYNNEISEKSEIFDDQFSVERPDGSNFTLKIRSTKLEDSAMYFCASSAPIDSVSYEQYFGPGTRLTVT.

This clonotype has at least ten counts. CDR3 protein: CASSARGLAPTTGQFF. The CDR3 DNA reads as TGTGCCAGCAGTGCACGTGGACTGGCCCCCACTACCGGGCAGTTCTTC. The chain combines TRBV2 with TRBJ2-1; tentative D call: TRBD2 (5 bases). V gave up 4 bases and J gave up 12 bases, with 25 bases separating them. CDR1 SNHLY and CDR2 FYNNEI come from the germline V gene. The CDR3 has 16 amino acids.

The chain links TRBV12-3 or TRBV12-4 to TRBJ1-5; 7 bases are shared with TRBD1. There are 13 residues in the CDR3. With 6 bases clipped from V and 9 bases from J, the junction kept 8 bases outside the gene matches. In nucleotides, the CDR3 is TGTGCCAGCAGCCACGAGACAGGGCGGCCCCAGCATTTT. This gives the protein CASSHETGRPQHF.

The table lists this clonotype with many counts. This chain uses TRBV4-1 with TRBJ2-7, with 12 bases fitting TRBD2. The CDR3 sequence is 20 residues long. Trimming cost V 2 bases and J 0 bases; bases outside gene matches: 14. The germline V gene encodes CDR1 MGHRA and CDR2 YSYEKL. The CDR3 here is CASSQLTGTSGRTSSYEQYF. DNA for the CDR3: TGCGCCAGCAGCCAACTGACCGGGACTAGCGGGCGAACCTCCTCCTACGAGCAGTACTTC.

This clonotype appeared many times. The J gene is TRBJ2-1, the V gene TRBV2, with D possibly called TRBD1 or TRBD2 (5 bases each). Between the trimmed V and J ends, which lost 7 bases and 7 bases, there was a span of 14 bases. Germline loops: CDR1 SNHLY, CDR2 FYNNEI. The CDR3 is 13 residues long. DNA of the CDR3: TGTGCCAGCAACCAGGGAGCGACGAATGAGCAGTTCTTC. Protein: CASNQGATNEQFF.

The chain joins TRBV6-6 to TRBJ2-7; D gene ambiguous. Trimming cost V 6 bases and J 6 bases, with 12 bases left between them. CDR3 length: 12 amino acids. In germline, CDR1 is MNHNY, CDR2 SVGAGI (reference sequence). CDR3 sequence: CASRSWEVEQYF. The CDR3 coding sequence is TGTGCCAGCAGGTCCTGGGAAGTCGAGCAGTACTTC.

This clonotype was counted ten times or more. The chain uses TRBV25-1 and TRBJ2-7, with 7 nucleotides matching TRBD2. Germline CDR1 and CDR2: MGHDK and SYGVNS. CDR3 length: 13 residues. The ends lost 7 bases at V and 4 bases at J; junction bases unmatched: 7. DNA of the CDR3: TGTGCCAGCACCCCCGGGACTACTTACGAGCAGTACTTC. It is translated as CASTPGTTYEQYF.

Comment on this clonotype: Since a much larger clone is just one base distant, this may be a read error. CDR3 amino acids: CASSYPRAQYF. CDR3 in DNA: TGTGCCAGCAGTTATCCAAGGGCCCAGTACTTC. The V call is TRBV12-3 or TRBV12-4, the J call TRBJ2-4, with no clear D. V gave up 4 bases and J gave up 13 bases, with 11 bases separating them. The CDR3 runs 11 residues.

Only a few counts were recorded for this clonotype. The chain joins TRBV2 to TRBJ2-2; possibly TRBD1 for D (7 bases). V was cut by 11 bases and J by 2 bases, with 18 bases left in between. CDR3 length: 15 amino acids. Germline V CDR1 and CDR2: SNHLY, FYNNEI. CDR3 in DNA: TGTGCCTCTCGACAGCAGGGGGGAAACACCGGGGAGCTGTTTTTT. Amino acids: CASRQQGGNTGELFF.

A note on this clonotype: A single base separates this from a much larger clone, so it may be a read error. The CDR3 nucleotides are TGTGCCAGCAGCATAACAGGGAACACCGAGGAGCTGTTTTTT. Translation gives CASSITGNTEELFF. This chain connects TRBV11-1 to TRBJ2-2; possible D gene TRBD1, 6 bases. This CDR3 spans 14 amino acids. CDR1 is SGHAT and CDR2 is FQDESV in the germline V gene (reference sequence).

On this clonotype: This may come from a read error, since a much larger clone is one base off. The rearrangement links TRBV11-3 to TRBJ2-1, with D tentatively TRBD2 (5 bases). CDR3 length: 15 residues. CDR1 SGHNT and CDR2 YENEEA come from the germline V gene. CDR3 amino acids: CASGLDDRTHNEQFF. DNA of the CDR3: TGTGCCAGCGGCTTAGACGATAGGACTCACAATGAGCAGTTCTTC.

Comments on this clonotype: A much larger clone differs from this one at a single base, so this may be a read error. The CDR3 sequence: CTSSANRGPGEKLFF. As DNA, the CDR3 is TGCACCAGCAGCGCCAACAGGGGGCCGGGAGAAAAACTGTTTTTT. The chain links TRBV5-1 to TRBJ1-4; TRBD1 matches at 9 bases. The CDR3 totals 15 residues. From germline, CDR1 is SGHRS and CDR2 YFSETQ.

There are a few counts of this clonotype. The chain recombines TRBV14 with TRBJ1-6; D is perhaps TRBD1 (6 bases). This CDR3 is built from 18 residues. The germline V and J ends were trimmed by 9 bases and 3 bases, with 24 bases remaining between them. In germline, CDR1 is SGHDN, CDR2 FVKESK. As DNA, the CDR3 is TGTGCCAGGACATTCATGTCAGGGGATTACTACTATAATTCACCCCTCCACTTT. Its translation: CARTFMSGDYYYNSPLHF. Full variable domain (remainder filled in from reference TRBV14 and TRBJ1-6): EAGVTQFPSHSVIEKGQTVTLRCDPISGHDNLYWYRRVMGKEIKFLLHFVKESKQDESGMPNNRFLAERTGGTYSTLKVQPAELEDSGVYFCARTFMSGDYYYNSPLHFGNGTRLTVT.

The chain carries TRBV15 and TRBJ2-2; TRBD2 agrees at 11 bases. The trim removed 0 bases at V and 8 bases at J, leaving 11 bases unmatched. Germline V gives CDR1 LNHNV, CDR2 YYDKDF (reference sequence). CDR3 length: 18 residues. The CDR3 sequence: CATSRDLRTLAGVGELFF. The CDR3 DNA follows: TGTGCCACCAGCAGAGATTTGCGGACACTAGCGGGAGTGGGGGAGCTGTTTTTT.